One sample yielded the 5 T cell receptor beta chains listed below, sequenced in a study of blood T cell repertoires in COVID-19 (dated by TCRdb to 2018 to 2020). Library construction relied on the immunoSEQ multiplex PCR assay. The immuneACCESS repertoire file appears here via TCRdb, limited to in-frame rearrangements. These files lack a portion of the clones; in checked studies, under half of the deficit traces to unresolved V genes, and the cause of the others is not known. The table for this sample lists about 260,000 clones; 85% of them were counted only once. The top ten clones comprise about 14% of the sample. Sequencing input: peripheral blood. The receptor set was obtained from a human donor in a cohort sampled during active COVID-19.

The rearrangement uses TRBV5-1 and TRBJ2-5; D possibly corresponds to TRBD2 (5 bases). CDR1 and CDR2 (germline): SGHRS, YFSETQ. V lost 5 bases to trimming and J lost 7 bases, with 12 bases between them. This CDR3 region has 12 residues. CDR3 nucleotide sequence: TGCGCCAGCAGATATACCGAGGGGACCCAGTACTTC. This encodes CASRYTEGTQYF.

The chain joins TRBV7-2 to TRBJ1-3; D perhaps matches TRBD1 (5 bases). The CDR3 loop spans 16 amino acids. Germline V gene data show CDR1 as SGHTA and CDR2 as FQGNSA. V was cut by 4 bases and J by 0 bases, with 13 bases left in between. In DNA form, the CDR3 reads TGTGCCAGCAGCTCATCAGGGTTGGGCTCTGGAAACACCATATATTTT. Its translation is CASSSSGLGSGNTIYF.

This clone was counted ten times or more. The rearrangement links TRBV28 to TRBJ2-7; 7 bases are a match to TRBD1. With 5 bases clipped from V and 3 bases from J, the junction kept 10 bases outside the gene matches. Per the germline V gene, CDR1 is MDHEN and CDR2 is SYDVKM. The length of the CDR3 is 15 residues. The CDR3 DNA is TGTGCCAGCAGTGCTACCTCCGGGACAGTCTACGAGCAGTACTTC. Translating it yields CASSATSGTVYEQYF. Together with reference TRBV28 and TRBJ2-7, the CDR3 gives the full variable domain: DVKVTQSSRYLVKRTGEKVFLECVQDMDHENMFWYRQDPGLGLRLIYFSYDVKMKEKGDIPEGYSVSREKKERFSLILESASTNQTSMYLCASSATSGTVYEQYFGPGTRLTVT.

This clone was found a few times. The chain uses TRBV7-8 and TRBJ2-7; 9 bases match TRBD2. V dropped 5 bases and J dropped 1; count of bases not matched to a gene: 6. CDR1 SGHVS and CDR2 FQNEAQ come from the germline V gene. The CDR3 consists of 15 residues. CDR3 protein: CASSPLAGLSYEQYF. CDR3 nucleotides: TGTGCCAGCAGCCCCCTAGCGGGATTATCCTACGAGCAGTACTTC.

The V gene is TRBV5-1, the J gene TRBJ2-7; maybe TRBD1 (5 bases). In germline, CDR1 is SGHRS, CDR2 YFSETQ. The CDR3 length is 13 residues. V was pared by 7 bases and J by 3 bases, with 14 bases between. CDR3 in DNA: TGCGCCAGCGGAATGGAACAGGACTACGAGCAGTACTTC. Amino acids: CASGMEQDYEQYF.